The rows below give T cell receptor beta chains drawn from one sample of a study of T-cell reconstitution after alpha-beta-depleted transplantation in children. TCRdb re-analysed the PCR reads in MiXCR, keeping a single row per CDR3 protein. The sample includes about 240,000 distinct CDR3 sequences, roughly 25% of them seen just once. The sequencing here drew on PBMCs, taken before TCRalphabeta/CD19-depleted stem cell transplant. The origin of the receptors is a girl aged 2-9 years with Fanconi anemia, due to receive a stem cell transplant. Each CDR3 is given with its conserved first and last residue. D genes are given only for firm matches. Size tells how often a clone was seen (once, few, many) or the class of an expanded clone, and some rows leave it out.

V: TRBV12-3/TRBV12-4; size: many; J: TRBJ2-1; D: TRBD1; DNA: TGTGCCAGCAGTTCGGGGGACAGGGGAATCAATGAGCAGTTCTTC; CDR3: CASSSGDRGINEQFF
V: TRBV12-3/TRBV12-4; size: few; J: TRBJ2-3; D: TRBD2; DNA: TGTGCCAGCAGTCCCACCCTACTAGCGGATACGCAGTATTTT; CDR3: CASSPTLLADTQYF
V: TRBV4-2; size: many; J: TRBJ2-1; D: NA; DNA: TGTGCCAGCAGCCAAGATTCGCAGGGAAGGGTGAACAATGAGCAGTTCTTC; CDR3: CASSQDSQGRVNNEQFF
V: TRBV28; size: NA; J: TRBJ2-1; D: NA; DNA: TGTGCCAGCAGTCTTTCGGGACTCATCTACAATGAGCAGTTCTTC; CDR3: CASSLSGLIYNEQFF
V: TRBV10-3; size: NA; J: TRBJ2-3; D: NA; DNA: TGTGCCATCAGTGCCAGCACCGGGACAGATACGCAGTATTTT; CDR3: CAISASTGTDTQYF
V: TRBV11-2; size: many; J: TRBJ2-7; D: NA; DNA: TGTGCCAGCAGGGTCAGCCTAGGATTTAACTACGAGCAGTACTTC; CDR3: CASRVSLGFNYEQYF
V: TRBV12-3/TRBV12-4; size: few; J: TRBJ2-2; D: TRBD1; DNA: TGTGCCAGCAGTAGCCGGACAGGGTTTGGGACCGGGGAGCTGTTTTTT; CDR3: CASSSRTGFGTGELFF
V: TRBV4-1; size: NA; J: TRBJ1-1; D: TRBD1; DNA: TGCGCCAGCAGCCAAGATGGCGGCAGGGGGCAGGGAGCTTTCTTT; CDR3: CASSQDGGRGQGAFF
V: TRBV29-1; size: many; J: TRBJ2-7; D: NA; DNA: TGCAGCGTTGGATGGGACTCCTACTCCTACGAGCAGTACTTC; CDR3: CSVGWDSYSYEQYF
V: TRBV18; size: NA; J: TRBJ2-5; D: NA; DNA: TGTGCCAGCTCACCACCGAGTCGTAGGGGAGAGACCCAGTACTTC; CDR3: CASSPPSRRGETQYF
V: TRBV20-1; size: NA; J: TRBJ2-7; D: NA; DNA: TGCAGTGGACAGCCGGGACCTACCTACGAGCAGTACTTC; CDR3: CSGQPGPTYEQYF
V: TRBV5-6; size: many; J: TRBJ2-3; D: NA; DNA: TGTGCCAGCAGCCCGGGTCTCGGGACGCAGTATTTT; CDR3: CASSPGLGTQYF
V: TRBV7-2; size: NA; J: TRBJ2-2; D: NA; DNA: TGTGCCAGCAGCTTGGTGGGGGGGCTCACCGGGGAGCTGTTTTTT; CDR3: CASSLVGGLTGELFF
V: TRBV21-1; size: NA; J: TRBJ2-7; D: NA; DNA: TGTGCCAGCAGCAAAGACAGGCCTCGGAACGAGCAGTACTTC; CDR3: CASSKDRPRNEQYF
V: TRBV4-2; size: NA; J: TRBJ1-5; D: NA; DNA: TGTGCCAGCAGCCAAGATGGGGGCTACGGAAATCAGCCCCAGCATTTT; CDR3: CASSQDGGYGNQPQHF
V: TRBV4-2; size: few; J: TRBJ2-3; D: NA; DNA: TGTGCCAGCAGCCAACGGGGGGCGGGGACAGATACGCAGTATTTT; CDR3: CASSQRGAGTDTQYF
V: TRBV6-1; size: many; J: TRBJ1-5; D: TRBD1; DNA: TGTGCCAGCAGTGGCAGGGGGCGCGTGATTCAGCCCCAGCATTTT; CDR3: CASSGRGRVIQPQHF
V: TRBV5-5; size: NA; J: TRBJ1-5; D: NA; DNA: TGTGCCAGCAGCTTGGCTTCTGGTGGTCAGCCCCAGCATTTT; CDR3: CASSLASGGQPQHF
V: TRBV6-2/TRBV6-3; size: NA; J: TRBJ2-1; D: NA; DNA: TGTGCCAGCAGTGGCCCTCGGTCCTCCTACAATGAGCAGTTCTTC; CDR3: CASSGPRSSYNEQFF
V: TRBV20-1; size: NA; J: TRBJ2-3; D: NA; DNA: TGCAGTGCTGGACAGGAGGGGAGGGGCACAGATACGCAGTATTTT; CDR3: CSAGQEGRGTDTQYF
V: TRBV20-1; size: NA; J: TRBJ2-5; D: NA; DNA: TGCAGTGCTAGGAAGGGGGACCCAGGAGAGACCCAGTACTTC; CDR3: CSARKGDPGETQYF
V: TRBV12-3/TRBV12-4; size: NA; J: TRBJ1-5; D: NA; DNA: TGTGCCAGCAGTTTAGCGAAGAATCAGCCCCAGCATTTT; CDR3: CASSLAKNQPQHF
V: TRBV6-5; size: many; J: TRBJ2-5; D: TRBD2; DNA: TGTGCCAGCAGTTACTCGCTAGCGGGAGGATCCGGGGAGACCCAGTACTTC; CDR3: CASSYSLAGGSGETQYF
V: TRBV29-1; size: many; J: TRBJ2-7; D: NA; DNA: TGCAGCGTTGAGGAGGGGGTAAGCGAGCAGTACTTC; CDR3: CSVEEGVSEQYF
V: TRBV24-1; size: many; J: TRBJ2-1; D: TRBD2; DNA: TGTGCCACCTACGGCGGGGGGGCCAATGAGCAGTTCTTC; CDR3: CATYGGGANEQFF
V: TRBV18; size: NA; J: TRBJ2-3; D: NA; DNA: TGTGCCAGCTCACCATTGGCCAGTAGCACAGATACGCAGTATTTT; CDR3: CASSPLASSTDTQYF
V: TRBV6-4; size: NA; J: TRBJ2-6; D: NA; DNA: TGTGCCAGCCCCGAGCCTAAGCGACATGTTTCTGGGGCCAACGTCCTGACTTTC; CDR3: CASPEPKRHVSGANVLTF
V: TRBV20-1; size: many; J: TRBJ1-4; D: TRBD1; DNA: TGCAGTGCCGACCCGGGACAGCCGAATGAAAAACTGTTTTTT; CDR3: CSADPGQPNEKLFF
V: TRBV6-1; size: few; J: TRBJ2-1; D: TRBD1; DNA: TGTGCCAGCAAGGGACAGCCTTACAATGAGCAGTTCTTC; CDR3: CASKGQPYNEQFF
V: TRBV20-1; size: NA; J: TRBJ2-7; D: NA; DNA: TGCAGTGCTAGCCATTTAGACCCTTCCTACGAGCAGTACTTC; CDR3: CSASHLDPSYEQYF
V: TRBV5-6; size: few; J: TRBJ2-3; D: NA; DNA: TGTGCCAGCAGCCCGCCGGTGAGGGGCCTCTCTAGCACAGATACGCAGTATTTT; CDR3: CASSPPVRGLSSTDTQYF
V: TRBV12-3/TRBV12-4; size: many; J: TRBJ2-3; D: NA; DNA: TGTGCCAGCCGTTACGGTGACACAGATACGCAGTATTTT; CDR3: CASRYGDTDTQYF
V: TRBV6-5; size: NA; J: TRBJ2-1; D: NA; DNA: TGTGCCAGCAGTTACTCGATGGCAGGTCCCCCCTACAATGAGCAGTTCTTC; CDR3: CASSYSMAGPPYNEQFF
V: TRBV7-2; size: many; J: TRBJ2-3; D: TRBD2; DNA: TGTGCCAGCAGCTTGCGGGAGGTCACAGATACGCAGTATTTT; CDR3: CASSLREVTDTQYF
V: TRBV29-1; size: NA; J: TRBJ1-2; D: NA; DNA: TGCAGCGTTGACAGGGAGAGCTATGGCTACACCTTC; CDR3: CSVDRESYGYTF
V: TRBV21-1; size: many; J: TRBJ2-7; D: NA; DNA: TGTGCCAGCACCCCGGAGCAGGGTCCCTACGAGCAGTACTTC; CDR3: CASTPEQGPYEQYF
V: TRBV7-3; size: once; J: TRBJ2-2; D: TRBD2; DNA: TGTGCCAGCAGACCCGGGACTAGCGGGGGAGCCGGGGAGCTGTTTTTT; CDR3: CASRPGTSGGAGELFF
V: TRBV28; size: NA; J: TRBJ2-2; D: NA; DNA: TGTGCCAGCAGCCTCAGGGTGCCCGGGGAGCTGTTTTTT; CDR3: CASSLRVPGELFF
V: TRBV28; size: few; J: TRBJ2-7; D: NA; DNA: TGTGCCAGCAGTTTAAGAGCGGTTAGCTACGAGCAGTACTTC; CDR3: CASSLRAVSYEQYF
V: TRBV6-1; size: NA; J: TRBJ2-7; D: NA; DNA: TGTGCCAGCAGTGAAAGGACCCCTCAGGGGAACTCCTACGAGCAGTACTTC; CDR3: CASSERTPQGNSYEQYF
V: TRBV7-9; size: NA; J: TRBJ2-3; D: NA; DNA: TGTGCCAGCAGCTTAGGAAACGCACATACGCAGTATTTT; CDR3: CASSLGNAHTQYF
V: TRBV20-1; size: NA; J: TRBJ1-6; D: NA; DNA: TGCAGTGCACCGGACGGAATTAGCTCCTATAATTCACCCCTCCACTTT; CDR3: CSAPDGISSYNSPLHF
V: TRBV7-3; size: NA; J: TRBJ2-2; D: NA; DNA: TGTGCCAGCAGCTTAACGCGAACAGGACCCCGGAACACCGGGGAGCTGTTTTTT; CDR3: CASSLTRTGPRNTGELFF
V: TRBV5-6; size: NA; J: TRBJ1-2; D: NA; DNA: TGTGCCAGCAGGCCCCAGGGGTCTTATGGCTACACCTTC; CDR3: CASRPQGSYGYTF
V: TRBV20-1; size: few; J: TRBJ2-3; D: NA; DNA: TGCAGTGCAGATGGGACGGCCACAGATACGCAGTATTTT; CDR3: CSADGTATDTQYF